These 4 T cell receptor beta chains originate from one sample sequenced in a study of T cell changes during pregnancy in multiple sclerosis. Libraries were prepared by immunoSEQ multiplex PCR; TCRdb keeps only in-frame clonotypes and omits some of them. This sample carries about 74,000 clones, roughly 92% of them seen once, and the ten largest clones take over 3.5%. Source: peripheral blood, taken after pregnancy. Receptors were obtained from a female donor in good health, enrolled as a control in a pregnancy study.

The chain has TRBV19 and TRBJ2-5; 8 bases are a match to TRBD2. Trimming cost V 2 bases and J 5 bases; bases outside gene matches: 7. Germline CDR1 LNHDA, CDR2 SQIVND (reference sequence). CDR3 size: 15 residues. Here the CDR3 DNA reads TGTGCCAGTAGTATATTTAGCGGGACGCGTGAGACCCAGTACTTC. This translates into CASSIFSGTRETQYF.

The chain couples TRBV13 to TRBJ2-1; 7 positions match TRBD1. This CDR3 region has 13 residues. CDR1 and CDR2 from the germline V gene are PRHDT and FYEKMQ (reference sequence). The V segment lost 5 bases and the J segment 6 bases; nucleotides outside the gene matches: 4. This CDR3 reads CASSPNRGNEQFF. CDR3 nucleotide sequence: TGTGCCAGCAGCCCGAACAGGGGCAATGAGCAGTTCTTC.

A word on this clone: Other nucleotide sequences in the sample specify the same CDR3. CDR3 bases: TGTGCCAGCAGTTTCCGGGGTCGCGAGCAGTACTTC. This codes for CASSFRGREQYF. The chain links TRBV28 to TRBJ2-7; tentatively, D is TRBD2 (5 bases). V lost 3 bases, J lost 6 bases, and 9 bases lay in between. Germline CDR1 is MDHEN and CDR2 is SYDVKM. The length of the CDR3 is 12 residues.

The V gene is TRBV28, the J gene TRBJ1-5, with a tentative D call TRBD1 (5 bases). Germline-derived CDR1 and CDR2 are MDHEN and SYDVKM. V lost 3 bases to trimming and J lost 7 bases, with 13 bases between them. The CDR3 is 14 amino acids. The CDR3 DNA sequence: TGTGCCAGCAGTTTTACCGCAGGGCTCCAGCCCCAGCATTTT. Encoded protein: CASSFTAGLQPQHF.